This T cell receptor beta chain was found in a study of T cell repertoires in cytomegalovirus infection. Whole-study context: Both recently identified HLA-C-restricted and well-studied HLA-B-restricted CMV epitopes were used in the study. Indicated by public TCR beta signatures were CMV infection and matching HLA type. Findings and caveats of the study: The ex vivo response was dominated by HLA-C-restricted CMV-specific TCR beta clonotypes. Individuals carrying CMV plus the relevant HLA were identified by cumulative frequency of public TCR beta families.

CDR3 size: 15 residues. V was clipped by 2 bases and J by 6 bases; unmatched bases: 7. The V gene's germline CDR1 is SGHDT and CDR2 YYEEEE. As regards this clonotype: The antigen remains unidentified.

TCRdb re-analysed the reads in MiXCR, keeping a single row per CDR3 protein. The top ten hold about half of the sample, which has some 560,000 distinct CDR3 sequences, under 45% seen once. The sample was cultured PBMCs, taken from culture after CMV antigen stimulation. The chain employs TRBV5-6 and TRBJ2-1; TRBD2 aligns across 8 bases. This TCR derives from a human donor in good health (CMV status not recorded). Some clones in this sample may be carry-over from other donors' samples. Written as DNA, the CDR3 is TGTGCCAGCAGCTTAGCGGGGGTCCCAGCCAATGAGCAGTTCTTC. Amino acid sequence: CASSLAGVPANEQFF.